This T cell receptor (beta chain) comes out of a study of cytomegalovirus exposure and HLA in healthy donors. This CDR3 has 15 amino acids. Germline V gene sequence: CDR1 MNHEY, CDR2 SMNVEV (reference sequence). V was trimmed by 5 bases and J by 2 bases, leaving 13 bases between them. Use of 60 Vbeta and 13 Jbeta primers characterized the PCR. Clones were read by immunoSEQ multiplex PCR, and TCRdb kept only the in-frame ones, dropping some. The profile shows fewer than 200,000 clones, 65% to 70% of them singletons. This clone was counted a few times. Its antigen is not known. General study points: Later analysis found that TCR beta chains associated with HLA were more clonally expanded than other, equally common chains. Most TCR sequences were uncommon, yet certain public TCRs appeared in many donors. A cluster of highly shared sequence variants was likely a sequencing artifact.

The sample was PBMCs. The receptor's source is a woman aged 18-29 years in good health and CMV-seropositive. The V and J genes are TRBV27 and TRBJ2-1; possibly TRBD1 for D (6 bases). CDR3 in amino acids: CASSQNRVPYNEQFF. CDR3 in DNA: TGTGCCAGCAGTCAGAACAGGGTCCCCTACAATGAGCAGTTCTTC.